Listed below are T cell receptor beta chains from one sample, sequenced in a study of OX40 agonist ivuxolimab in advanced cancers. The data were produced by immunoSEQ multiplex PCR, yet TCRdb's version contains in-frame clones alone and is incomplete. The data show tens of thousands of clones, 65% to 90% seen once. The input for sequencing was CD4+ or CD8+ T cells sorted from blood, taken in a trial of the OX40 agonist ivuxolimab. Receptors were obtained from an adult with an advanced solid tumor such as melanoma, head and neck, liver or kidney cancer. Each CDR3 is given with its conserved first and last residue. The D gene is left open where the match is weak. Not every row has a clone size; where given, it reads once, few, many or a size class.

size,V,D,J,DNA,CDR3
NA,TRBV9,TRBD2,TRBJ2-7,TGTGCCAGCAGCCCGAACGTAGCGGGGGCCGCCTACGAGCAGTACTTC,CASSPNVAGAAYEQYF
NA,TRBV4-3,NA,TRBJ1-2,TGCGCCAGCAGCCAAGACAGTAACTATGGCTACACCTTC,CASSQDSNYGYTF
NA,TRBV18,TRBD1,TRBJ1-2,TGTGCCAGCTCATCGGAGACAGGGAACTATGGCTACACCTTC,CASSSETGNYGYTF
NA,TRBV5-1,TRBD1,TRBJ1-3,TGCGCCAGCAGCCGACAGGGCTCTGGAAACACCATATATTTT,CASSRQGSGNTIYF
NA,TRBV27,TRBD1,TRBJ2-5,TGTGCCAGCAGTTCTTATTCGGGGCGGGGACAGGGTGTGGAGACCCAGTACTTC,CASSSYSGRGQGVETQYF
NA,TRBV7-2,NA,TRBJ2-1,TGTGCCAGCAGCTCGACCACGGCAGGCAAGACTGAGCAGTTCTTC,CASSSTTAGKTEQFF
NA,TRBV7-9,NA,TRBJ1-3,TGTGCCAGCAGATCCGGGACCTCTGGAAACACCATATATTTT,CASRSGTSGNTIYF
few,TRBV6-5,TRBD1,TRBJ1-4,TGTGCCAGCAGTTCCGCCTCAGGGACAGGGGATGAAAAACTGTTTTTT,CASSSASGTGDEKLFF
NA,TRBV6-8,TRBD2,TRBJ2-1,TGTGCCAGCAGTTACTCTGCACTAGCGGGGAGCTCCTACAATGAGCAGTTCTTC,CASSYSALAGSSYNEQFF
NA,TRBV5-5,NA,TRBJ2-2,TGTGCCAGCAGCTTGGTGGTGGGGAGGCCCGTCACCGGGGAGCTGTTTTTT,CASSLVVGRPVTGELFF
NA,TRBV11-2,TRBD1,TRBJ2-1,TGTGCCAGCAGCTTACAAGGACAGGGGGCAAATGAGCAGTTCTTC,CASSLQGQGANEQFF
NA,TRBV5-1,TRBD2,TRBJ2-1,TGCGCCAGCAGCTTGGTTGGGGGTTGGGGTACCGGGACTAGCGGGAGGCGGACCTACAATGAGCAGTTCTTC,CASSLVGGWGTGTSGRRTYNEQFF
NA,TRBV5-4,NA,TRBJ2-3,TGTGCCAGCAGCTTACAGGGAATATTCACAGATACGCAGTATTTT,CASSLQGIFTDTQYF
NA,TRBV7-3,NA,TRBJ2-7,TGTGCCAGCAGCTTAACCGGGACGGCAACCTACGAGCAGTACTTC,CASSLTGTATYEQYF
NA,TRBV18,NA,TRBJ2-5,TGTGCCAGCTCACCGGGACTCCAAGAGACCCAGTACTTC,CASSPGLQETQYF
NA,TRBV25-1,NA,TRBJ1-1,TGTGCCAGCAGTGAGCCAGCGGACTCCCTACCTTTCTTT,CASSEPADSLPFF
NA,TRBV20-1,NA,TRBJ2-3,TGCAGTGCGCTAGTGACAGATACGCAGTATTTT,CSALVTDTQYF
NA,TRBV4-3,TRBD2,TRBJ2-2,TGCGCCAGCAGCCATTATGTGACTAGCGGGATAGGGGACACCGGGGAGCTGTTTTTT,CASSHYVTSGIGDTGELFF
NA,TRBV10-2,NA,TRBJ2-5,TGCGCCAGCAGTGGACAGCAAGAGACCCAGTACTTC,CASSGQQETQYF
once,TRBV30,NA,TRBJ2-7,TGTGCCTGCCTGGACGGGGTCTCCTACGAGCAGTACTTC,CACLDGVSYEQYF
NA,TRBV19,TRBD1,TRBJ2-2,TGTGCCAGTAGTATTTGGGGAGACAGGGGGGACACCGGGGAGCTGTTTTTT,CASSIWGDRGDTGELFF
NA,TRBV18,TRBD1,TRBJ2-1,TGTGCCAGCTCACCACCTACCGGACAGGGGGCCCACAATGAGCAGTTCTTC,CASSPPTGQGAHNEQFF
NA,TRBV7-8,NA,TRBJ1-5,TGTGCCAGCAGCTTAGAGGAGGGCGCGCCCCAGCATTTT,CASSLEEGAPQHF
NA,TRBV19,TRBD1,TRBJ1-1,TGTGCCAGTAACCCCTGGACAGGGGGCTTCGACACTGAAGCTTTCTTT,CASNPWTGGFDTEAFF
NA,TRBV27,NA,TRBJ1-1,TGTGCCAGCAGTTCTAGGACACGGAACACTGAAGCTTTCTTT,CASSSRTRNTEAFF
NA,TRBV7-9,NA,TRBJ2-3,TGTGCCAGCAGCTCTGGCAGACTTCTGCAAACAGATACGCAGTATTTT,CASSSGRLLQTDTQYF
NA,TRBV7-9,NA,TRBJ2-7,TGTGCCAGCAGCTTAGGCCGACAGAGCTTCATTTACGAGCAGTACTTC,CASSLGRQSFIYEQYF
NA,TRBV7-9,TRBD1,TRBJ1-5,TGTGCCAGCAGCTTAGCGGGACAGCTTAGCAATCAGCCCCAGCATTTT,CASSLAGQLSNQPQHF
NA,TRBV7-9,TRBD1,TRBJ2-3,TGTGCCAGCAGCGGAACCGGGACAGGTAGCACAGATACGCAGTATTTT,CASSGTGTGSTDTQYF
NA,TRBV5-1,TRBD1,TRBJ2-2,TGCGCCAGCAGCTTGGGACAGGGAAGGGCCGGGGAGCTGTTTTTT,CASSLGQGRAGELFF
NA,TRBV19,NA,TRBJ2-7,TGTGCCAGTAGTATAGAGGGCAGGGGCCAGCAGTACTTC,CASSIEGRGQQYF
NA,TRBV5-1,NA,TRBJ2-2,TGCGCCAGCAGCAGGGACTTCCAGGGGTACACCGGGGAGCTGTTTTTT,CASSRDFQGYTGELFF
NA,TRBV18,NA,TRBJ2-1,TGTGCCAGCTCACCACCGGGAGGCTCCTACAATGAGCAGTTCTTC,CASSPPGGSYNEQFF
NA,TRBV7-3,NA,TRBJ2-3,TGTGCCAGCAGCTTAGACTACGGTGCAGATACGCAGTATTTT,CASSLDYGADTQYF
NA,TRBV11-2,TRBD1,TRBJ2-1,TGTGCCAGCAGCTTACGGTTTTCTCGGGACAGGGTCTACAATGAGCAGTTCTTC,CASSLRFSRDRVYNEQFF
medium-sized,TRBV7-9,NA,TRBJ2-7,TGTGCCAGCAGCTACAGGGATCTAGGCTCCTACGAGCAGTACTTC,CASSYRDLGSYEQYF
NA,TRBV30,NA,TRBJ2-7,TGTGCCTGGAGGACATCCTACGAGCAGTACTTC,CAWRTSYEQYF
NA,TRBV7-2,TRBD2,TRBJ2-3,TGTGCCAGCAGCTTAAACGGGGGGAGCACAGATACGCAGTATTTT,CASSLNGGSTDTQYF
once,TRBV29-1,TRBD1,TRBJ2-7,TGCAGCGCCGGGACAGGGGGCCCCTACGAGCAGTACTTC,CSAGTGGPYEQYF
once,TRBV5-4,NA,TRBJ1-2,TGTGCCAGCAGCTTGTCAGGGTACTATGGCTACACCTTC,CASSLSGYYGYTF
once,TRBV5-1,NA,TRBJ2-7,TGCGCCAGCAGCCCTACAGGGAGCTCCTACGAGCAGTACTTC,CASSPTGSSYEQYF
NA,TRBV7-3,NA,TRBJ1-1,TGTGCCAGCAGCTCGGGACTAAACACTGAAGCTTTCTTT,CASSSGLNTEAFF
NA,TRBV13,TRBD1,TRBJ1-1,TGTGCCAGCAGCTCAGACCTACGACAGGGTGGGAACACTGAAGCTTTCTTT,CASSSDLRQGGNTEAFF